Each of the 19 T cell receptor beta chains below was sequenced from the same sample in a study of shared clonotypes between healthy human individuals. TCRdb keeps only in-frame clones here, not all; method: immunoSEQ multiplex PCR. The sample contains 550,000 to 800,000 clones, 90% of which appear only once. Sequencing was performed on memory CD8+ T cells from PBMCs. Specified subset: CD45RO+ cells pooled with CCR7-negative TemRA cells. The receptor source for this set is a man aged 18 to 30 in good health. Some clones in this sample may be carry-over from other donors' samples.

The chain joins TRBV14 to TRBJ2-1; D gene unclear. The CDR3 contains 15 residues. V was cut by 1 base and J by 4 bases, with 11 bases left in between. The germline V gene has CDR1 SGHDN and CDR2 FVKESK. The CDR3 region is CASSQVNSPYNEQFF. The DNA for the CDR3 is TGTGCCAGCAGCCAAGTAAACAGCCCTTACAATGAGCAGTTCTTC.

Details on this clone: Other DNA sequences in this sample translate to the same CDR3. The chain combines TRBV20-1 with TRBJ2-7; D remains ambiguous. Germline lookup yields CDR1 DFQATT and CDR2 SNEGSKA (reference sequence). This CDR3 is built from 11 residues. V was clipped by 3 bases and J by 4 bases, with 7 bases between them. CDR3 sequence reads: CSARSGYEQYF. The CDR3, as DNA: TGCAGTGCTAGGTCCGGGTACGAGCAGTACTTC.

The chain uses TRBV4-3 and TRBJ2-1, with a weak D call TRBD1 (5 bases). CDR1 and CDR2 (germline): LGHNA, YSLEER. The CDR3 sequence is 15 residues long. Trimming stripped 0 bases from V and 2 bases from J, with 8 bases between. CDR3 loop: CASSQEQAPYNEQFF. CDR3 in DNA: TGCGCCAGCAGCCAAGAACAGGCCCCCTACAATGAGCAGTTCTTC.

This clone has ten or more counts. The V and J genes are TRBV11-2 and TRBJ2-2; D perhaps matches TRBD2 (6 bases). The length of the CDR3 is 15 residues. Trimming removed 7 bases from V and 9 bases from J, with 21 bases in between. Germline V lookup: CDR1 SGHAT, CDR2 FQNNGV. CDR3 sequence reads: CASTRRTTPGRELFF. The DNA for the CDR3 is TGTGCCAGCACCCGTAGGACTACCCCTGGGCGGGAGCTGTTTTTT. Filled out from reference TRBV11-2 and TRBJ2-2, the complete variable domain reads EAGVAQSPRYKIIEKRQSVAFWCNPISGHATLYWYQQILGQGPKLLIQFQNNGVVDDSQLPKDRFSAERLKGVDSTLKIQPAKLEDSAVYLCASTRRTTPGRELFFGEGSRLTVL.

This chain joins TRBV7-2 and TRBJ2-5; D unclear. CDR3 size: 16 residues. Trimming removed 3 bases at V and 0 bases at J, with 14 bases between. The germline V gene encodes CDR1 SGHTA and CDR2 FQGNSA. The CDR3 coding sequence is TGTGCCAGCAGCTTGTTGCCCCCTAGGTACCAAGAGACCCAGTACTTC. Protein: CASSLLPPRYQETQYF.

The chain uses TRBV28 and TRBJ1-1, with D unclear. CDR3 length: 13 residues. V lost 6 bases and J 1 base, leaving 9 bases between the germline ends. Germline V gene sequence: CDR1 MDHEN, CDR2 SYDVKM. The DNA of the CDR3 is TGTGCCAGCAGCCCCATCACGAACACTGAAGCTTTCTTT. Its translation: CASSPITNTEAFF.

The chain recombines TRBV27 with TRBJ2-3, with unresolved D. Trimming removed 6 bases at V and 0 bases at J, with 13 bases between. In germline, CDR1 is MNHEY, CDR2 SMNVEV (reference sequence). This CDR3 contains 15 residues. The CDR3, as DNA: TGTGCCAGCAGACCTTGGACGCGAAGCACAGATACGCAGTATTTT. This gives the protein CASRPWTRSTDTQYF.

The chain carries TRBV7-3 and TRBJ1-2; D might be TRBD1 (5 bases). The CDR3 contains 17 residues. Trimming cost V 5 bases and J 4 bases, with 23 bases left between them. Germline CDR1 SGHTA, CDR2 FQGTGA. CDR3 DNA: TGTGCCAGCAGCCCGACAGAAGCCAACTATTTTCGCTATGGCTACACCTTC. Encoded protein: CASSPTEANYFRYGYTF.

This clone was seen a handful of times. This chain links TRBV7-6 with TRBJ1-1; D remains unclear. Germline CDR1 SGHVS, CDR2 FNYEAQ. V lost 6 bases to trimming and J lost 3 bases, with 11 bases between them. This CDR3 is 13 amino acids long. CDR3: CASSSVRYTEAFF. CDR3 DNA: TGTGCCAGCAGTAGTGTACGGTACACTGAAGCTTTCTTT.

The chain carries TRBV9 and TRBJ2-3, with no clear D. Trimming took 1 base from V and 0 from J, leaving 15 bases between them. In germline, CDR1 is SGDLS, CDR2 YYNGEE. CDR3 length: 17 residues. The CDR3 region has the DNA TGTGCCAGCAGCGTACTTGGTCGGGCGGCCAGCACAGATACGCAGTATTTT. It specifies CASSVLGRAASTDTQYF.

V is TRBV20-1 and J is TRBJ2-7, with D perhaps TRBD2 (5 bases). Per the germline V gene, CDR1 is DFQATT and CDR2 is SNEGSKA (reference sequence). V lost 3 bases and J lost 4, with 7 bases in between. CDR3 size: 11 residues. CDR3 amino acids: CSARDWYEQYF. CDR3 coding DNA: TGCAGTGCTAGGGACTGGTACGAGCAGTACTTC.

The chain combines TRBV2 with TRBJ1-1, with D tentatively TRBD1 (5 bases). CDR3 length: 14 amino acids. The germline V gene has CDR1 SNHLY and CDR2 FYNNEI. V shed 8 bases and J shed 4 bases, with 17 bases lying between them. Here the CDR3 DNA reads TGTGCCAGCCGGCCGGGGGGACGTGCCACTGAAGCTTTCTTT. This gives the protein CASRPGGRATEAFF. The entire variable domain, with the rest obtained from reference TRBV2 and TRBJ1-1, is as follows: EPEVTQTPSHQVTQMGQEVILRCVPISNHLYFYWYRQILGQKVEFLVSFYNNEISEKSEIFDDQFSVERPDGSNFTLKIRSTKLEDSAMYFCASRPGGRATEAFFGQGTRLTVV.

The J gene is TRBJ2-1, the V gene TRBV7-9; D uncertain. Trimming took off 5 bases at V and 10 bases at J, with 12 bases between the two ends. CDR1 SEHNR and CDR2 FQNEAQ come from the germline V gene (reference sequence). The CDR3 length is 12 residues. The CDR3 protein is CASSLDLREQFF. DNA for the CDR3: TGTGCCAGCAGCCTGGACCTTAGGGAGCAGTTCTTC.

This chain's CDR3 is CASSTRDRSLMIPDTQYF. In DNA form, the CDR3 reads TGTGCCAGCAGCACCCGGGACAGGAGCCTCATGATCCCAGATACGCAGTATTTT. The chain joins TRBV7-9 to TRBJ2-3; 8 bases fit TRBD1. The CDR3 is 18 residues long. The germline CDR1 and CDR2 sequences are SEHNR and FQNEAQ (reference sequence). V dropped 5 bases and J dropped 4; count of bases not matched to a gene: 17. Full variable domain (rest looked up from reference TRBV7-9 and TRBJ2-3): DTGVSQNPRHKITKRGQNVTFRCDPISEHNRLYWYRQTLGQGPEFLTYFQNEAQLEKSRLLSDRFSAERPKGSFSTLEIQRTEQGDSAMYLCASSTRDRSLMIPDTQYFGPGTRLTVL.

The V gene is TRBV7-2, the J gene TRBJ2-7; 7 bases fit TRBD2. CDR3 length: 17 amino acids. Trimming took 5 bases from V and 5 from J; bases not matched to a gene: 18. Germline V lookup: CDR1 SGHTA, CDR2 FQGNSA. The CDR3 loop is CASSPTMGGEMVHEQYF. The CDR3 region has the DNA TGTGCCAGCAGCCCGACCATGGGGGGGGAGATGGTCCACGAGCAGTACTTC. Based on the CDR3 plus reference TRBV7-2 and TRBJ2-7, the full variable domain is GAGVSQSPSNKVTEKGKDVELRCDPISGHTALYWYRQSLGQGLEFLIYFQGNSAPDKSGLPSDRFSAERTGGSVSTLTIQRTQQEDSAVYLCASSPTMGGEMVHEQYFGPGTRLTVT.

CDR3 bases: TGTGCCAGCAGTGAACGACTAGCCCTCACAGATACGCAGTATTTT. Its translation: CASSERLALTDTQYF. The gene calls are TRBV6-1 and TRBJ2-3; TRBD2 matches at 7 bases. V was pared by 2 bases and J by 2 bases, with 4 bases of the junction left unmatched. This CDR3 has 15 amino acids. Germline V gene data show CDR1 as MNHNS and CDR2 as SASEGT.

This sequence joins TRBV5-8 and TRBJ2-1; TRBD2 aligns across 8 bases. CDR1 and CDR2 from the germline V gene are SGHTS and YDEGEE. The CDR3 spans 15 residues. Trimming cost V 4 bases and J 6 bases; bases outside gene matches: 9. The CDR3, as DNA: TGTGCCAGCAGCCAACCCGGAACTAGCGGCAATGAGCAGTTCTTC. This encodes CASSQPGTSGNEQFF.

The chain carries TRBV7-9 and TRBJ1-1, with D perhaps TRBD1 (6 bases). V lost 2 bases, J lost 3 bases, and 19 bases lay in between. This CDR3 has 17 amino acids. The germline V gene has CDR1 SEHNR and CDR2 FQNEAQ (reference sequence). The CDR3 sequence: CASSLSAWGQDHTEAFF. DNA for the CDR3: TGTGCCAGCAGCTTAAGCGCCTGGGGGCAGGACCACACTGAAGCTTTCTTT.

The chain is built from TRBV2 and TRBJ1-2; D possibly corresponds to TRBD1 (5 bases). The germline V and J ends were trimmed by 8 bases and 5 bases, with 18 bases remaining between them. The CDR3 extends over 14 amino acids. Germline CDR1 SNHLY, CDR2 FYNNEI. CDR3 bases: TGTGCCAGCGGTACTCAGGTGGGGGATTATGGCTACACCTTC. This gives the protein CASGTQVGDYGYTF.